This record concerns one TCR beta chain sequence. Treatment specified: some 20 received Ad26.COV2.S at low or high dose, single or two shots; 5 received placebo; per-sample allocation not given. The investigators took samples on day 63 after the first vaccine or placebo injection. The donor was a Boston adult aged 18-55 years. In the vaccine, an Ad26 vector expressed the SARS-CoV-2 spike of the Wuhan strain. The data are from a study of Ad26.COV2.S vaccination and SARS-CoV-2 variants. Study background: Donor had been placed in the Ad26.COV2.S arm of the COV1001 trial. Dosing was one shot or two shots 56 days apart.

Here immunoSEQ multiplex PCR was the method, and the copy in TCRdb shows in-frame clones only, minus some. The sample contains about 280,000 clones, around 87% of which appear only once. The CDR3 has 16 residues. V lost 0 bases to trimming and J lost 4 bases; unmatched junction nucleotides: 7. The germline gives CDR1 SGHNT, CDR2 YYREEE (reference sequence). The source of this sequence is a person between 18 and 65 years old who received the Ad26.COV2.S COVID-19 vaccine or a placebo. The specimen comprised peripheral blood, sampled in a trial of Ad26.COV2.S vaccine versus placebo. The V call is TRBV5-4, the J call TRBJ2-1; 7 bases are shared with TRBD2. The DNA for the CDR3 is TGTGCCAGCAGCTTGGATCAGACCGGGAGGTACAATGAGCAGTTCTTC. Translation: CASSLDQTGRYNEQFF.